The clone carrying this T cell receptor (beta chain) was counted many times. What it binds is unknown. The entry originates in a study of blood T cells in healthy people across ages. Study details: With template switching, about one barcoded beta molecule was captured per two T cells.

Deletions cut 7 bases from V and 7 bases from J, with 17 bases between. Per the germline V gene, CDR1 is SGHTA and CDR2 is FQGNSA. This CDR3 contains 14 residues. Study results and limitations: With age, beta diversity per million T cells declined roughly linearly, significantly by 35 to 40.

Sample-barcoded 5' priming and a J-beta primer mix drove a second PCR of roughly 7 to 11 cycles. The template-switch adaptor, which had 12 random nucleotides, put a tag on each cDNA molecule. Via MiXCR, TCRdb re-called the 5' RACE reads, giving one row per CDR3 protein. Altogether hundreds of thousands of distinct CDR3 sequences are present, roughly 41% being singletons, with the ten largest covering about 32%. The chain has TRBV7-2 and TRBJ2-1; weak D call: TRBD2 (6 bases). This receptor was taken from an elderly man in good health. Sequencing input: blood. CDR3 nucleotides: TGTGCCAGCACCCTCCATCGGGAGCAGAATGAGCAGTTCTTC. It translates to CASTLHREQNEQFF.